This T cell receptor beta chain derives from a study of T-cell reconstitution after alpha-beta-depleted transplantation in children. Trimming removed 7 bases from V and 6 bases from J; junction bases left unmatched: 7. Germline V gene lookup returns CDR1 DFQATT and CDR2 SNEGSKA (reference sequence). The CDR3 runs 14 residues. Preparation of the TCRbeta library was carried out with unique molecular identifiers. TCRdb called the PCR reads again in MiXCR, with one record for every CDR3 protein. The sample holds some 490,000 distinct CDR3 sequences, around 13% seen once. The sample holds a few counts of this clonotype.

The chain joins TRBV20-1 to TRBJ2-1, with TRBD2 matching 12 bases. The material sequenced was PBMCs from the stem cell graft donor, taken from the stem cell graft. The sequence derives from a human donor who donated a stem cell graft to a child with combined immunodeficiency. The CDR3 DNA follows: TGCAGTGGATCACTAGCGGGAGGTCGCAATGAGCAGTTCTTC. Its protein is CSGSLAGGRNEQFF.